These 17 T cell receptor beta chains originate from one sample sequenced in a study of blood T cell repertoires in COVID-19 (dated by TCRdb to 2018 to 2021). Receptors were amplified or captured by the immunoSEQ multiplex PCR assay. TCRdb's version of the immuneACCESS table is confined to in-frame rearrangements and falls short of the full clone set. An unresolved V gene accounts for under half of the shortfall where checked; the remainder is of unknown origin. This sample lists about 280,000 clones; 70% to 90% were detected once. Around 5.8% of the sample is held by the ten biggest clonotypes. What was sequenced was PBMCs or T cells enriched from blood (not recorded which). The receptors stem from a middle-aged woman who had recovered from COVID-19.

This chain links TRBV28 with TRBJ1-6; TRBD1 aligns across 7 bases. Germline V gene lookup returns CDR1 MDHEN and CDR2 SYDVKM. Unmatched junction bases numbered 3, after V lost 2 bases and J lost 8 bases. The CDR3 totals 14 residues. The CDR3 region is CASSLGDSHSPLHF. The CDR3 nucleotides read TGTGCCAGCAGTTTAGGGGACAGCCATTCACCCCTCCACTTT.

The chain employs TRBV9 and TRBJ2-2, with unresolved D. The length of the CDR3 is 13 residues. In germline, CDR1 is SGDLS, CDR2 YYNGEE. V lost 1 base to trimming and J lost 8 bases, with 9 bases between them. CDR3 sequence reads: CASSVRFVGELFF. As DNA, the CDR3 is TGTGCCAGCAGCGTACGTTTCGTGGGGGAGCTGTTTTTT. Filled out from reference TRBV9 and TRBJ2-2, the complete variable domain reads DSGVTQTPKHLITATGQRVTLRCSPRSGDLSVYWYQQSLDQGLQFLIQYYNGEERAKGNILERFSAQQFPDLHSELNLSSLELGDSALYFCASSVRFVGELFFGEGSRLTVL.

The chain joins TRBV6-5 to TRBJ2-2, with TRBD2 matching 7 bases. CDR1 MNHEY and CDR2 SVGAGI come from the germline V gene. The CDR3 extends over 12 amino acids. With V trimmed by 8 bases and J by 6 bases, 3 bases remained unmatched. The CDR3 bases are TGTGCCAGCCGGGGAGGGGCCGGGGAGCTGTTTTTT. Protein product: CASRGGAGELFF.

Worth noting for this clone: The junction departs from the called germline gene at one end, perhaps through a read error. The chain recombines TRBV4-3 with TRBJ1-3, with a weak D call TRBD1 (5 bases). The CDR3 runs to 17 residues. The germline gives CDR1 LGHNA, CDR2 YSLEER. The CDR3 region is CASSQDQGSGSRNTIYF. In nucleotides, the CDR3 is TGCGCCAGCAGCCAAGATCAGGGTTCGGGCTCTAGAAACACCATATATTTT.

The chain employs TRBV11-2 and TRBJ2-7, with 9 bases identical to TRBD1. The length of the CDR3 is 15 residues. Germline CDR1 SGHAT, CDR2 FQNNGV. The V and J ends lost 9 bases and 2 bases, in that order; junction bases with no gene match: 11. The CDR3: CASLPPGQGTYEQYF. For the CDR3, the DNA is TGTGCCAGTCTCCCCCCGGGACAGGGTACCTACGAGCAGTACTTC.

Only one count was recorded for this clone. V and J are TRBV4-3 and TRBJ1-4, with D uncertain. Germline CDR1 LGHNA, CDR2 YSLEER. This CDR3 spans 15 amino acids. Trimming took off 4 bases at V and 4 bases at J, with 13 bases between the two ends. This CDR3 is CASSLSPGFNEKLFF. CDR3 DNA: TGCGCCAGCAGCCTCTCTCCGGGATTTAATGAAAAACTGTTTTTT.

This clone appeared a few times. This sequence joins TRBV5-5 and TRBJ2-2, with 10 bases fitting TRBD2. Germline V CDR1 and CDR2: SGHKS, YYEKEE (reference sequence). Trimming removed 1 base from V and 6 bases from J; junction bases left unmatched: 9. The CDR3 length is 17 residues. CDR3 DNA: TGTGCCAGCAGCTTGTCCCCTAGCGGGAGAGGTCCCGGGGAGCTGTTTTTT. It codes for CASSLSPSGRGPGELFF.

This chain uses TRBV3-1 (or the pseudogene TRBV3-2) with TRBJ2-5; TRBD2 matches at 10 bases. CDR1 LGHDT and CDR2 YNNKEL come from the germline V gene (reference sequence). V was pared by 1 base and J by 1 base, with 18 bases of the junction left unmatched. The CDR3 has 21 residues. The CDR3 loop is CASSQASRMASGSASQETQYF. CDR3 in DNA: TGTGCCAGCAGCCAAGCCAGTCGAATGGCTAGCGGGAGTGCTTCCCAAGAGACCCAGTACTTC.

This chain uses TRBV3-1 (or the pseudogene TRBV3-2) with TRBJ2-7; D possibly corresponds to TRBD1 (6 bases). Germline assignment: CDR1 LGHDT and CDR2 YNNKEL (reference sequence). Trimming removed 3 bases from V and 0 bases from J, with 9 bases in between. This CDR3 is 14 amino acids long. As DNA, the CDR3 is TGTGCCAGCAGCCAGGGGGCTGTCTCCTACGAGCAGTACTTC. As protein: CASSQGAVSYEQYF.

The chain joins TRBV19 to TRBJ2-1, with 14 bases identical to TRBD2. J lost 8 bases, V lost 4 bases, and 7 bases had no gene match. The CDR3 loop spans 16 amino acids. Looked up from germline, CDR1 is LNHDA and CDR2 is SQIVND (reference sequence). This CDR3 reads CASSTVGTSGSYEQFF. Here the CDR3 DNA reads TGTGCCAGTAGTACAGTCGGGACTAGCGGGAGCTATGAGCAGTTCTTC. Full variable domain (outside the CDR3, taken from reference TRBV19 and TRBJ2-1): DGGITQSPKYLFRKEGQNVTLSCEQNLNHDAMYWYRQDPGQGLRLIYYSQIVNDFQKGDIAEGYSVSREKKESFPLTVTSAQKNPTAFYLCASSTVGTSGSYEQFFGPGTRLTVL.

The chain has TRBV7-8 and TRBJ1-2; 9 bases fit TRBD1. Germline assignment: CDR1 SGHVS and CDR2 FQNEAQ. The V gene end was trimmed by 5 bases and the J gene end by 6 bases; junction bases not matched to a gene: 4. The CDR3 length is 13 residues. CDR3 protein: CASSIGTGNGYTF. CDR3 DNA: TGTGCCAGCAGCATCGGGACAGGGAATGGCTACACCTTC.

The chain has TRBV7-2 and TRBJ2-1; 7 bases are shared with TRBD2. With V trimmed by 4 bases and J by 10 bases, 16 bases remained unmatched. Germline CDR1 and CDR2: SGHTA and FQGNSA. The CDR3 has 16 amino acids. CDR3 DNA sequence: TGTGCCAGCAGCTCCTGGCCGCCGGGAGGAGCTGGGGAGCAGTTCTTC. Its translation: CASSSWPPGGAGEQFF.

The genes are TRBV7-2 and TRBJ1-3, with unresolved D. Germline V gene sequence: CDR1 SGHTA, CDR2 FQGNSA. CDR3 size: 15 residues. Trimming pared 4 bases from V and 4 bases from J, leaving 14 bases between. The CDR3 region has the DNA TGTGCCAGCAGCTACCAACAGCACGGAGGAAACACCATATATTTT. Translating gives CASSYQQHGGNTIYF.

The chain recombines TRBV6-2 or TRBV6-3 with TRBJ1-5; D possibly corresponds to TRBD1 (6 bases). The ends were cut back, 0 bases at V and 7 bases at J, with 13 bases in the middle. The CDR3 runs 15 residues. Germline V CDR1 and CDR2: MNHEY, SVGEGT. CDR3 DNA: TGTGCCAGCAGTTACTCTACGGCAGGGGTCCAGCCCCAGCATTTT. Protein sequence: CASSYSTAGVQPQHF.

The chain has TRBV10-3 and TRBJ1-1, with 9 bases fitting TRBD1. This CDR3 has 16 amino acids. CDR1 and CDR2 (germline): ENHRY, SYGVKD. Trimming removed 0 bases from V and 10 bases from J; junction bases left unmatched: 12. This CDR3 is CAISESSTGGTLGAFF. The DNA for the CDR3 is TGTGCCATCAGTGAGTCGTCGACAGGGGGAACACTGGGAGCTTTCTTT.

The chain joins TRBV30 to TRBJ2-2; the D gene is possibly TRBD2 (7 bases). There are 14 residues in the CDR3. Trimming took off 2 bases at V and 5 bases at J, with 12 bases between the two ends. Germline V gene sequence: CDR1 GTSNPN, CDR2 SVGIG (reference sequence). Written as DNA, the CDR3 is TGTGCCTGGAGTCGCAGGGGAGGGACCGGGGAGCTGTTTTTT. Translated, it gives CAWSRRGGTGELFF. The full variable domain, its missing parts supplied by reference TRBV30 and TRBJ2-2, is SQTIHQWPATLVQPVGSPLSLECTVEGTSNPNLYWYRQAAGRGLQLLFYSVGIGQISSEVPQNLSASRPQDRQFILSSKKLLLSDSGFYLCAWSRRGGTGELFFGEGSRLTVL.

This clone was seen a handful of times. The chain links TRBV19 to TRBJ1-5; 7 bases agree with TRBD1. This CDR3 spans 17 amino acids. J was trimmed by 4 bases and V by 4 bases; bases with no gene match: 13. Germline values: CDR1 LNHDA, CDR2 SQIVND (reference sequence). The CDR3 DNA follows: TGTGCCAGTAGTAGGGGGGACACCCCCAGGGGGAATCAGCCCCAGCATTTT. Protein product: CASSRGDTPRGNQPQHF.